These 20 T cell receptor beta chains were all obtained from the same sample, sequenced in a study of blood T cell repertoires in COVID-19. The assay was immunoSEQ multiplex PCR, and TCRdb's table has in-frame clones only and misses some. The sample records around 250,000 clones, 88% being singletons. Material for sequencing was peripheral blood. These receptors were obtained from a human donor in a cohort sampled during active COVID-19.

This clone was seen just once. The genes are TRBV5-6 and TRBJ2-7, with 8 nucleotides matching TRBD2. J was trimmed by 4 bases and V by 1 base; bases with no gene match: 7. The germline gives CDR1 SGHDT, CDR2 YYEEEE. CDR3 size: 15 residues. In nucleotides, the CDR3 is TGTGCCAGCAGCTTGATTTCGGGAGGGCCGTACGAGCAGTACTTC. Translated: CASSLISGGPYEQYF.

J is TRBJ1-1 and V is TRBV5-4, with 7 bases fitting TRBD1. There are 14 residues in the CDR3. Germline V gene data show CDR1 as SGHNT and CDR2 as YYREEE (reference sequence). The V and J ends lost 5 bases and 1 base, in that order; junction bases with no gene match: 5. CDR3 coding DNA: TGTGCCAGCAGGGAGGGGGCGCCGAACACTGAAGCTTTCTTT. Its protein is CASREGAPNTEAFF.

V usage is TRBV10-3 and J usage is TRBJ2-7, with 8 bases aligning to TRBD1. The CDR3 is made up of 13 amino acids. V shed 7 bases and J 3 bases; nucleotides not matched to a gene: 5. Germline V gives CDR1 ENHRY, CDR2 SYGVKD. CDR3 sequence reads: CAINGQGNYEQYF. The CDR3 bases are TGTGCCATCAACGGACAGGGAAACTACGAGCAGTACTTC.

As DNA, the CDR3 is TGTGCCAGCAGTGCCACGAGCGGTGAAAAACTGTTTTTT. It yields the protein CASSATSGEKLFF. This rearrangement joins TRBV28 to TRBJ1-4; no clear D. The V end lost 5 bases, the J end lost 7 bases, and 11 bases lay between the germline ends. CDR1 is MDHEN, CDR2 SYDVKM, per germline. This CDR3 spans 13 amino acids.

This clone has a single count. CDR3 in DNA: TGTGCCAGCAGCTTAGTTGGGACTGGCTCCTACGAGCAGTACTTC. This codes for CASSLVGTGSYEQYF. The chain combines TRBV7-2 with TRBJ2-7; a possible D gene is TRBD2 (6 bases). The CDR3 contains 15 residues. The V end lost 1 base, the J end lost 0 bases, and 10 bases lay between the germline ends. Germline CDR1 is SGHTA and CDR2 is FQGNSA.

This chain links TRBV19 with TRBJ1-3, with D uncertain. Germline loops: CDR1 LNHDA, CDR2 SQIVND (reference sequence). The CDR3 sequence is 14 residues long. V was cut by 3 bases and J by 1 base, with 7 bases left in between. DNA of the CDR3: TGTGCCAGTAGTATTGGCATATCTGGAAACACCATATATTTT. This codes for CASSIGISGNTIYF.

The chain recombines TRBV19 with TRBJ2-6, with 7 bases fitting TRBD1. This CDR3 has 17 amino acids. Unmatched junction bases numbered 9, after V lost 5 bases and J lost 2 bases. Germline V gene data show CDR1 as LNHDA and CDR2 as SQIVND (reference sequence). This CDR3 reads CASSGSTGDPGANVLTF. Written as DNA, the CDR3 is TGTGCCAGTAGTGGTTCCACAGGGGACCCTGGGGCCAACGTCCTGACTTTC.

The J gene is TRBJ2-3, the V gene TRBV6-2 or TRBV6-3, with a possible D match to TRBD1 (5 bases). There are 17 residues in the CDR3. V lost 2 bases to trimming and J lost 1 base, with 16 bases between them. Germline V gene lookup returns CDR1 MNHEY and CDR2 SVGEGT. CDR3 protein: CASSYNNQGSGTDTQYF. The DNA for the CDR3 is TGTGCCAGCAGTTACAACAATCAGGGAAGTGGCACAGATACGCAGTATTTT.

The chain couples TRBV6-5 to TRBJ2-7, with 10 bases that match TRBD1. The CDR3 length is 14 residues. Per germline, CDR1 MNHEY and CDR2 SVGAGI. Trimming at V came to 4 bases and at J to 9 bases, leaving 9 bases not matched to a gene. As DNA, the CDR3 is TGTGCCAGCAGTTCCACGACAGGGGGCCGATGGCAGTACTTC. It translates to CASSSTTGGRWQYF.

CDR3 protein: CASTTSGSFGEQYF. CDR3 DNA: TGTGCCAGCACCACTAGCGGGAGTTTCGGCGAGCAGTACTTC. The genes are TRBV6-5 and TRBJ2-7, with 11 bases identical to TRBD2. Germline V lookup: CDR1 MNHEY, CDR2 SVGAGI. Germline trimming cut 7 bases from V and 6 bases from J; bases unmatched to any gene: 8. The CDR3 has 14 residues.

This chain uses TRBV5-4 with TRBJ2-5; D might be TRBD2 (6 bases). The CDR3 runs 16 residues. V shed 1 base and J shed 5 bases, with 18 bases lying between them. The germline CDR1 and CDR2 sequences are SGHNT and YYREEE (reference sequence). The CDR3: CASSLRAGLARETQYF. CDR3 nucleotide sequence: TGTGCCAGCAGCTTGAGAGCGGGCCTCGCTCGGGAGACCCAGTACTTC.

V and J are TRBV27 and TRBJ2-7; maybe TRBD2 (7 bases). This CDR3 is 15 amino acids long. Germline assignment: CDR1 MNHEY and CDR2 SMNVEV (reference sequence). Trimming took off 8 bases at V and 1 base at J, with 18 bases between the two ends. The CDR3 bases are TGTGCCAGCTCGGCGGGGGCCCGTTTTTCCTACGAGCAGTACTTC. Its protein is CASSAGARFSYEQYF.

This chain uses TRBV28 with TRBJ2-4, with 7 bases identical to TRBD2. V shed 6 bases, J shed 0 bases, and the junction held 8 bases outside the gene matches. CDR3 size: 16 residues. Germline loops: CDR1 MDHEN, CDR2 SYDVKM. The CDR3 DNA sequence: TGTGCCAGCAGGCCGGGGCTAGCGGTAGCCAAAAACATTCAGTACTTC. Its protein is CASRPGLAVAKNIQYF.

The chain uses TRBV19 and TRBJ1-1, with unresolved D. The V end lost 1 base, the J end lost 0 bases, and 6 bases lay between the germline ends. The germline V gene encodes CDR1 LNHDA and CDR2 SQIVND (reference sequence). This CDR3 comprises 14 residues. The CDR3 spells CASSIGGLNTEAFF. In DNA, the CDR3 is TGTGCCAGTAGTATAGGCGGGCTGAACACTGAAGCTTTCTTT.

In its sample, this clone was seen a few times. The chain recombines TRBV19 with TRBJ1-2; 8 bases agree with TRBD1. Looked up from germline, CDR1 is LNHDA and CDR2 is SQIVND (reference sequence). The CDR3 is made up of 14 amino acids. J lost 4 bases, V lost 3 bases, and 4 bases had no gene match. The CDR3 coding sequence is TGTGCCAGTAGTATTCAGGGGGCGAGCTATGGCTACACCTTC. Its translation: CASSIQGASYGYTF.

The chain employs TRBV28 and TRBJ1-2; 9 nucleotides agree with TRBD1. From germline, CDR1 is MDHEN and CDR2 SYDVKM. The J segment lost 7 bases and the V segment lost 8 bases, leaving 8 bases of the junction unmatched. This CDR3 region has 13 residues. The CDR3 region is CASGSGTGTGYTF. For the CDR3, the DNA is TGTGCCAGCGGCTCCGGGACAGGGACTGGCTACACCTTC.

The chain is built from TRBV7-2 and TRBJ2-7; possible D gene TRBD2, 5 bases. This CDR3 contains 16 residues. Trimming took 5 bases from V and 0 from J, leaving 17 bases between them. Germline V gives CDR1 SGHTA, CDR2 FQGNSA. CDR3 sequence reads: CASSPNPTGISYEQYF. CDR3 DNA: TGTGCCAGCAGCCCAAACCCCACGGGGATCTCCTACGAGCAGTACTTC.

This chain joins TRBV4-3 and TRBJ1-6, with D possibly being TRBD1 (6 bases). Germline-derived CDR1 and CDR2 are LGHNA and YSLEER. V lost 0 bases and J 7 bases, leaving 13 bases between the germline ends. This CDR3 comprises 16 residues. CDR3 DNA sequence: TGCGCCAGCAGCCAAGATACACAGGGAACAAATTCACCCCTCCACTTT. Protein: CASSQDTQGTNSPLHF.

This sequence joins TRBV11-2 and TRBJ1-1; D unresolved. V was trimmed by 4 bases and J by 0 bases, leaving 12 bases between them. There are 15 residues in the CDR3. The germline gives CDR1 SGHAT, CDR2 FQNNGV. The CDR3, as DNA: TGTGCCAGCAGCTCACTGACGGGAATGAACACTGAAGCTTTCTTT. It specifies CASSSLTGMNTEAFF.

V usage is TRBV15 and J usage is TRBJ2-7, with TRBD2 as a possible D gene (6 bases). This CDR3 comprises 15 residues. Germline V CDR1 and CDR2: LNHNV, YYDKDF (reference sequence). The germline V and J ends were trimmed by 3 bases and 0 bases, with 12 bases remaining between them. CDR3 bases: TGTGCCACCAGCAGCCGGGGGTCGGGCTCCTACGAGCAGTACTTC. Encoded protein: CATSSRGSGSYEQYF.